The 5 T cell receptor beta chains reported below all come from one sample, sequenced in a study of blood T cells in healthy people across ages. Next came a second PCR, run for roughly 7 to 12 cycles, which used a sample-barcoded 5' primer along with a J-beta primer mix. TCRdb reprocessed the 5' RACE reads with MiXCR, giving one entry per CDR3 protein. The table records hundreds of thousands of distinct CDR3 sequences, about 61% of them present only once. The sequenced material came from blood. All receptors derive from a man in his forties in good health.

This clonotype has a handful of counts. The chain couples TRBV29-1 to TRBJ2-7, with D uncertain. The germline V gene encodes CDR1 SQVTM and CDR2 ANQGSEA. The CDR3 is made up of 13 amino acids. The V and J ends lost 5 bases and 0 bases respectively, with 11 bases between them. CDR3 DNA: TGCAGCGTTCGTGGAATTATCTCCTACGAGCAGTACTTC. It encodes CSVRGIISYEQYF.

The rearrangement joins TRBV3-1 to TRBJ1-2; 7 nucleotides match TRBD1. Germline V lookup: CDR1 LGHDT, CDR2 YNNKEL (reference sequence). Unmatched junction bases numbered 7, after V lost 5 bases and J lost 7 bases. The length of the CDR3 is 13 residues. The CDR3 sequence: CASSYKGAAGYTF. The CDR3 DNA sequence: TGTGCCAGCAGCTACAAGGGGGCGGCTGGCTACACCTTC.

This clonotype appeared a few times. This chain links TRBV20-1 with TRBJ2-5; TRBD1 matches at 8 bases. The V and J ends lost 5 bases and 7 bases, in that order; junction bases with no gene match: 9. The germline V gene encodes CDR1 DFQATT and CDR2 SNEGSKA (reference sequence). CDR3 size: 13 residues. DNA of the CDR3: TGCAGTGCTTCAATTGGGACAGGAGCGACCCAGTACTTC. Translating it yields CSASIGTGATQYF.

This rearrangement joins TRBV29-1 to TRBJ1-2, with unresolved D. V was shortened by 2 bases and J by 4 bases, with 5 bases between the two germline ends. This CDR3 comprises 11 residues. The germline V gene has CDR1 SQVTM and CDR2 ANQGSEA. The CDR3 sequence is CSVETSYGYTF. The CDR3 DNA is TGCAGCGTTGAAACCAGCTATGGCTACACCTTC.

The J gene is TRBJ1-2, the V gene TRBV28; D unresolved. The CDR3 sequence is 13 residues long. The V gene lost 5 bases and the J gene lost 7 bases, with 14 bases spanning the gap. Per germline, CDR1 MDHEN and CDR2 SYDVKM. As DNA, the CDR3 is TGTGCCAGCAGTCGGGCCCCCGGAGGTGGCTACACCTTC. Its translation is CASSRAPGGGYTF.